Each of the 21 T cell receptor beta chains below was sequenced from the same sample in a study of shared T cell receptors in the human thymus. The table came from immunoSEQ multiplex PCR; TCRdb's copy has only in-frame clones and leaves some out. The sample lists 650,000 to 950,000 clones; roughly 85% were seen once. These data also featured in a second study, about human thymus T cells.

Sequencing was done on a sample of thymocytes. Receptors were obtained from a girl under three years old with a congenital heart defect.

The chain is built from TRBV29-1 and TRBJ2-1; TRBD2 is a possible D gene (6 bases). Trimming removed 1 base from V and 7 bases from J, with 11 bases in between. CDR3 size: 13 residues. Germline V lookup: CDR1 SQVTM, CDR2 ANQGSEA. CDR3 sequence (DNA): TGCAGCGTTGAAGGGAGGGGAACGAATGAGCAGTTCTTC. Protein product: CSVEGRGTNEQFF.

J is TRBJ1-2 and V is TRBV2; D unresolved. The CDR3 is 14 residues long. Trimming removed 4 bases from V and 2 bases from J, with 11 bases in between. Germline assignment: CDR1 SNHLY and CDR2 FYNNEI. CDR3 protein: CASSGSRENYGYTF. In nucleotides, the CDR3 is TGTGCCAGCAGTGGGTCGAGGGAGAACTATGGCTACACCTTC.

The chain employs TRBV7-9 and TRBJ1-1, with D possibly matching TRBD1 (5 bases). Trimming removed 5 bases from V and 6 bases from J, with 25 bases in between. This CDR3 is built from 17 residues. Germline V gene data show CDR1 as SEHNR and CDR2 as FQNEAQ (reference sequence). CDR3 in amino acids: CASSPPPVGGSSAEAFF. DNA of the CDR3: TGTGCCAGCAGCCCCCCCCCTGTGGGGGGTTCTAGCGCTGAAGCTTTCTTT.

The chain carries TRBV7-6 and TRBJ1-2; the D is unclear. V was trimmed by 5 bases and J by 5 bases, leaving 27 bases between them. Germline-derived CDR1 and CDR2 are SGHVS and FNYEAQ. The CDR3 is 18 residues long. CDR3 protein: CASSPGWAGPPGGYGYTF. CDR3 coding DNA: TGTGCCAGCAGCCCAGGATGGGCAGGCCCCCCTGGAGGGTATGGCTACACCTTC.

The V and J genes are TRBV27 and TRBJ2-7; a possible D gene is TRBD1 (6 bases). From germline, CDR1 is MNHEY and CDR2 SMNVEV (reference sequence). The CDR3 has 19 residues. The V end lost 8 bases, the J end lost 3 bases, and 32 bases lay between the germline ends. CDR3 in DNA: TGTGCCAGCCACAAACGAATGCACATCAGGGGAACCCCTCTCTACGAGCAGTACTTC. It is translated as CASHKRMHIRGTPLYEQYF.

V and J are TRBV7-8 and TRBJ2-7, with TRBD1 as a possible D gene (5 bases). Germline V gene lookup returns CDR1 SGHVS and CDR2 FQNEAQ. Trimming removed 1 base at V and 3 bases at J, with 13 bases between. The CDR3 spans 15 residues. The CDR3 reads CASSLGGRWNYEQYF. The DNA of the CDR3 is TGTGCCAGCAGCTTAGGGGGCCGCTGGAACTACGAGCAGTACTTC. The complete variable domain, with remaining parts taken from reference TRBV7-8 and TRBJ2-7, reads GAGVSQSPRYKVAKRGQDVALRCDPISGHVSLFWYQQALGQGPEFLTYFQNEAQLDKSGLPSDRFFAERPEGSVSTLKIQRTQQEDSAVYLCASSLGGRWNYEQYFGPGTRLTVT.

This chain links TRBV19 with TRBJ1-6; D possibly corresponds to TRBD1 (5 bases). Per the germline V gene, CDR1 is LNHDA and CDR2 is SQIVND (reference sequence). The V gene lost 4 bases and the J gene lost 0 bases, with 7 bases spanning the gap. There are 15 residues in the CDR3. CDR3 sequence (DNA): TGTGCCAGTAGTAAGGGGATCTCCTATAATTCACCCCTCCACTTT. Its translation is CASSKGISYNSPLHF.

The J gene is TRBJ1-2, the V gene TRBV7-3; D perhaps matches TRBD1 (6 bases). Trimming left V 5 bases short and J 6 bases short, with 13 bases between. Germline V gene lookup returns CDR1 SGHTA and CDR2 FQGTGA. The CDR3 covers 13 residues. The CDR3 coding sequence is TGTGCCAGCAGCCCTAGGGGGGGCGATGGCTACACCTTC. Protein sequence: CASSPRGGDGYTF.

The gene calls are TRBV7-2 and TRBJ2-3; 15 nucleotides align to TRBD2. Germline CDR1 and CDR2: SGHTA and FQGNSA. V gave up 4 bases and J gave up 1 base; unmatched junction bases: 9. The CDR3 extends over 19 amino acids. The CDR3 region has the DNA TGTGCCAGCAGCTCTGGACTAGCGGGGGGGCCGAAAGGCACAGATACGCAGTATTTT. Amino acid sequence: CASSSGLAGGPKGTDTQYF.

V usage is TRBV5-5 and J usage is TRBJ1-1; the D gene is possibly TRBD1 (5 bases). This CDR3 is 16 amino acids long. The V end was cut by 5 bases, the J end by 10 bases, with 27 bases between. CDR1 and CDR2 (germline): SGHKS, YYEKEE (reference sequence). In DNA, the CDR3 is TGTGCCAGCAGAGTGGGGGGATGGCGCGTCCCCTTGGGAGCTTTCTTT. It is translated as CASRVGGWRVPLGAFF. Drawing the rest from reference TRBV5-5 and TRBJ1-1, the complete variable domain is DAGVTQSPTHLIKTRGQQVTLRCSPISGHKSVSWYQQVLGQGPQFIFQYYEKEERGRGNFPDRFSARQFPNYSSELNVNALLLGDSALYLCASRVGGWRVPLGAFFGQGTRLTVV.

The chain couples TRBV6-1 to TRBJ1-2; 7 bases agree with TRBD1. The V and J ends lost 5 bases and 2 bases, in that order; junction bases with no gene match: 5. The CDR3 totals 14 residues. Germline assignment: CDR1 MNHNS and CDR2 SASEGT. The CDR3 DNA sequence: TGTGCCAGCAGTCTACAGGGGCTCAACTATGGCTACACCTTC. Translated, it gives CASSLQGLNYGYTF.

The gene calls are TRBV5-5 and TRBJ1-5; TRBD1 matches at 8 bases. Per germline, CDR1 SGHKS and CDR2 YYEKEE (reference sequence). The CDR3 has 14 residues. V shed 4 bases and J 3 bases; nucleotides not matched to a gene: 3. CDR3 nucleotides: TGTGCCAGCAGCCAGGGACAGGTCAATCAGCCCCAGCATTTT. Its protein is CASSQGQVNQPQHF.

This clone was picked up a small number of times. The chain has TRBV10-3 and TRBJ2-7; the D gene is possibly TRBD2 (5 bases). The CDR3 extends over 13 amino acids. Germline values: CDR1 ENHRY, CDR2 SYGVKD. V was clipped by 6 bases and J by 2 bases, with 11 bases between them. The CDR3 is CAIRQEVAYEQYF. DNA for the CDR3: TGTGCCATCAGGCAGGAGGTGGCCTACGAGCAGTACTTC.

The V call is TRBV2, the J call TRBJ2-2; 13 nucleotides match TRBD2. The trim removed 6 bases at V and 5 bases at J, leaving 9 bases unmatched. The CDR3 spans 17 residues. The germline V gene has CDR1 SNHLY and CDR2 FYNNEI. The CDR3 reads CASSESPGLAGTGELFF. The CDR3 DNA sequence: TGTGCCAGCAGCGAAAGTCCGGGACTAGCGGGAACCGGGGAGCTGTTTTTT.

The rearrangement uses TRBV6-5 and TRBJ1-3; D not resolved. Germline CDR1 and CDR2: MNHEY and SVGAGI. V was clipped by 10 bases and J by 0 bases, with 10 bases between them. The CDR3 has 13 amino acids. The CDR3 DNA sequence: TGTGCCACGACCCAGGCCTCTGGAAACACCATATATTTT. As protein: CATTQASGNTIYF.

CDR3 nucleotide sequence: TGCAGCGTTGAAGATCAAAGGGGCGCAAACTATGGCTACACCTTC. It encodes CSVEDQRGANYGYTF. The chain uses TRBV29-1 and TRBJ1-2; D may be TRBD1 (5 bases). The CDR3 is made up of 15 amino acids. CDR1 SQVTM and CDR2 ANQGSEA come from the germline V gene. V was trimmed by 0 bases and J by 2 bases, leaving 13 bases between them.

CDR3 loop: CASSHVNRDRGSHAHSPEAFF. CDR3 DNA: TGTGCCAGCAGCCACGTAAATAGGGACAGGGGGTCACATGCCCATTCCCCTGAAGCTTTCTTT. The chain links TRBV7-3 to TRBJ1-1; 11 bases match TRBD1. The J segment lost 6 bases and the V segment lost 5 bases, leaving 26 bases of the junction unmatched. CDR1 is SGHTA and CDR2 is FQGTGA in the germline V gene. CDR3 length equals 21 residues.

This sequence joins TRBV15 and TRBJ1-2; a possible D gene is TRBD1 (6 bases). V dropped 3 bases and J dropped 5 bases, with 13 bases sitting between them. The CDR3 spans 14 residues. The V gene's germline CDR1 is LNHNV and CDR2 YYDKDF (reference sequence). CDR3 in DNA: TGTGCCACCAGCAGGGCTACGACAGGATATGGCTACACCTTC. Its protein is CATSRATTGYGYTF.

The chain links TRBV6-1 to TRBJ1-2, with a tentative D call TRBD1 (5 bases). The V gene lost 1 base and the J gene lost 6 bases, with 21 bases spanning the gap. The CDR3 loop spans 17 amino acids. CDR1 and CDR2 from the germline V gene are MNHNS and SASEGT. CDR3 protein: CASSEGQGGASVHGYTF. The CDR3 bases are TGTGCCAGCAGTGAAGGGCAGGGAGGCGCGTCCGTGCATGGCTACACCTTC.

This clone has a handful of counts. V is TRBV11-2 and J is TRBJ2-7, with a tentative D call TRBD2 (5 bases). This CDR3 comprises 12 residues. Germline CDR1 reads SGHAT; CDR2 reads FQNNGV. V lost 3 bases and J 5 bases, leaving 8 bases between the germline ends. The CDR3 DNA reads as TGTGCCAGCAGCTTCGGGGTGGACGAGCAGTACTTC. Translating gives CASSFGVDEQYF.

The chain carries TRBV2 and TRBJ2-2; 7 nucleotides match TRBD2. The V and J ends lost 9 bases and 4 bases, in that order; junction bases with no gene match: 5. This CDR3 spans 13 amino acids. Germline values: CDR1 SNHLY, CDR2 FYNNEI. Written as DNA, the CDR3 is TGTGCCAGAAGCGGGGTGAGCACCGGGGAGCTGTTTTTT. Protein sequence: CARSGVSTGELFF.